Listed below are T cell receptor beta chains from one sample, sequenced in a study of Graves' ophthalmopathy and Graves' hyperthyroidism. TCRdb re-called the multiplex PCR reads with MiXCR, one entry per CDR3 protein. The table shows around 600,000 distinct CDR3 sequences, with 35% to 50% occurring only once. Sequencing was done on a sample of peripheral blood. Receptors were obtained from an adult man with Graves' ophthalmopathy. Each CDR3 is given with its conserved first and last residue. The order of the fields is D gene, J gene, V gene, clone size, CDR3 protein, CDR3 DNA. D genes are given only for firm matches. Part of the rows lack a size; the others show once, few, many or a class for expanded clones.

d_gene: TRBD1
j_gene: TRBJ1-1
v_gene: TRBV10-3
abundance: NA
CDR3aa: CAISPGTGSTEAFF
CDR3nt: TGTGCCATCAGCCCGGGGACAGGGAGCACTGAAGCTTTCTTT

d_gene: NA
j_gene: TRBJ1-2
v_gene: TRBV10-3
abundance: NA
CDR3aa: CAISYRVYGYTF
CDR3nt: TGTGCCATCAGTTACAGAGTTTATGGCTACACCTTC

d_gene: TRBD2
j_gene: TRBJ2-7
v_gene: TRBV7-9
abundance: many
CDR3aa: CASSQSGRGGEQYF
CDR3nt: TGTGCCAGCAGCCAGAGCGGGAGAGGGGGTGAGCAGTACTTC

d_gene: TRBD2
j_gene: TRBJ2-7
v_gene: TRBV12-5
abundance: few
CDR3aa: CASGDSGRAYEQYF
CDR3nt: TGTGCTAGTGGGGATAGCGGGAGGGCCTACGAGCAGTACTTC

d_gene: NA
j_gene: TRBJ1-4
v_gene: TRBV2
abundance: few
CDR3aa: CASSPSGVWEKLFF
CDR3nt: TGTGCCAGCTCACCATCCGGGGTTTGGGAAAAACTGTTTTTT

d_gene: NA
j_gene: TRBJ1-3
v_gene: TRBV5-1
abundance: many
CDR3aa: CASSLEAASGNTIYF
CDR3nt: TGCGCCAGCAGCTTGGAGGCGGCTTCTGGAAACACCATATATTTT

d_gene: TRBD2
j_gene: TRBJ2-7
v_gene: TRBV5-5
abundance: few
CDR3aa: CASFRTSGSTYEQYF
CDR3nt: TGTGCCAGCTTCCGGACTAGCGGGAGTACCTACGAGCAGTACTTC

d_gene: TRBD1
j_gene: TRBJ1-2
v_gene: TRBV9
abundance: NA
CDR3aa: CASSGLRGQVNYGYTF
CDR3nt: TGTGCCAGCAGCGGTCTGAGGGGACAGGTTAACTATGGCTACACCTTC

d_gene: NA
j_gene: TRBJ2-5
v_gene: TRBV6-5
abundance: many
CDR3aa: CASSYSVTSGLRTQYF
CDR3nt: TGTGCCAGCAGTTACTCGGTAACCAGCGGGTTGCGGACCCAGTACTTC

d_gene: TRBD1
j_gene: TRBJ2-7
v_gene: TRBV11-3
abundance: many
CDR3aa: CASSSTTGGPTYEQYF
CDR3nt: TGTGCCAGCAGCTCCACGACAGGGGGCCCGACCTACGAGCAGTACTTC

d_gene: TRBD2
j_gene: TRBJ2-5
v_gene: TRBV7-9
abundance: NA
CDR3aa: CASSPPRGSGGAGQETQYF
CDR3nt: TGTGCCAGCAGTCCCCCTAGGGGTAGCGGGGGGGCTGGGCAAGAGACCCAGTACTTC

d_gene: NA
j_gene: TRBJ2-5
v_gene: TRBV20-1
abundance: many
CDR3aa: CSARRDRQETQYF
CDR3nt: TGCAGTGCTAGAAGGGACCGCCAAGAGACCCAGTACTTC

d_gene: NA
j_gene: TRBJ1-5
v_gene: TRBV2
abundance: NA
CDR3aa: CASSEKFGARVEPQHF
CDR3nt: TGTGCCAGCAGTGAAAAATTCGGGGCACGGGTGGAGCCCCAGCATTTT

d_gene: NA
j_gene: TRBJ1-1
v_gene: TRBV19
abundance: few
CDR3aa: CASSMSGYTEAFF
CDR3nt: TGTGCCAGTAGTATGTCTGGGTACACTGAAGCTTTCTTT

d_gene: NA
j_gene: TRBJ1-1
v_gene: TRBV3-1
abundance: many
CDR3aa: CASSQVGNTEAFF
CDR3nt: TGCGCCAGCAGCCAAGTTGGGAACACTGAAGCTTTCTTT

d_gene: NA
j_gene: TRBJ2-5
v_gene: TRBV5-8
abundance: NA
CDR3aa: CASGLVGDKETQYF
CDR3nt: TGCGCCAGCGGCTTGGTAGGGGATAAGGAGACCCAGTACTTC

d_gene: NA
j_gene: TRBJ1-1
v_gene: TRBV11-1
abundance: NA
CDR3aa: CASSAPQDTEAFF
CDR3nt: TGTGCCAGCAGCGCCCCTCAGGACACTGAAGCTTTCTTT

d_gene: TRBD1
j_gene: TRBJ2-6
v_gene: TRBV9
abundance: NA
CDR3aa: CASSQVEWSRDREPLSGANVLTF
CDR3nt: TGTGCCAGCAGCCAAGTCGAATGGTCCCGAGACAGGGAACCCCTCTCTGGGGCCAACGTCCTGACTTTC

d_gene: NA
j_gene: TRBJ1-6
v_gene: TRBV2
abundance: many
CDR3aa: CASKEFREGSPLHF
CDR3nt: TGTGCCAGCAAGGAGTTCAGGGAGGGTTCACCCCTCCACTTT

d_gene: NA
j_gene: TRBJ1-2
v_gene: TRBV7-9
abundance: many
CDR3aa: CASSLLTLTGNYGYTF
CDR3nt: TGTGCCAGCAGCCTACTTACGCTAACAGGGAACTATGGCTACACCTTC

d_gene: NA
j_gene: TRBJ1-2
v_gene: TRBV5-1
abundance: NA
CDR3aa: CASSLEGRGDGYTF
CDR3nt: TGCGCCAGCAGCTTGGAAGGGAGAGGTGATGGCTACACCTTC

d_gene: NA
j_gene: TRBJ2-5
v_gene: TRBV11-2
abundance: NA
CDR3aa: CASSAMGVGTQYF
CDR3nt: TGTGCCAGCAGCGCTATGGGGGTCGGGACCCAGTACTTC

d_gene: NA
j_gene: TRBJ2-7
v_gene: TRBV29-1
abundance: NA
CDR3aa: CSQVEQGREQYF
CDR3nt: TGCAGCCAAGTTGAACAGGGTCGGGAGCAGTACTTC

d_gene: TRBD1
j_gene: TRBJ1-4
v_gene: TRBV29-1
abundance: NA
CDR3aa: CSVWDRGNEKLFF
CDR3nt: TGCAGCGTTTGGGACAGGGGAAACGAAAAACTGTTTTTT

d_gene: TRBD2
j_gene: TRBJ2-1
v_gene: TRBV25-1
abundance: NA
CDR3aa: CASGGASGGATEQFF
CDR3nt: TGTGCCAGCGGAGGCGCTAGCGGGGGGGCTACTGAGCAGTTCTTC

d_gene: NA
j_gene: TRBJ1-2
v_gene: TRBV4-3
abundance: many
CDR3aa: CASSQDAVGDYGYTF
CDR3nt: TGCGCCAGCAGCCAAGATGCGGTAGGGGACTATGGCTACACCTTC

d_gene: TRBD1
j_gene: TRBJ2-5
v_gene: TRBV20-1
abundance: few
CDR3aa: CSASQGAGETQYF
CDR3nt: TGCAGTGCTAGTCAGGGGGCGGGGGAGACCCAGTACTTC

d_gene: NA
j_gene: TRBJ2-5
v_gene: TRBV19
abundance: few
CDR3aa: CASSINEFQETQYF
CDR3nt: TGTGCCAGTAGTATAAACGAATTCCAAGAGACCCAGTACTTC

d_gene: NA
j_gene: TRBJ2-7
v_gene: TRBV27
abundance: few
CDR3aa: CASSRDRSGYYEQYF
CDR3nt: TGTGCCAGCAGCCGCGACAGAAGTGGATACTACGAGCAGTACTTC

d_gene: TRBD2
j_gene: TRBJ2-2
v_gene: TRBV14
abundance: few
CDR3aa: CASSQAVSGSLGGELFF
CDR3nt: TGTGCCAGCAGCCAAGCCGTTAGCGGGAGTTTGGGCGGGGAGCTGTTTTTT

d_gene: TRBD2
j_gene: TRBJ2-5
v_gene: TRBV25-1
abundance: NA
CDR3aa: CASSRSLSGGGAMETQYF
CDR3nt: TGTGCCAGCAGCCGATCTCTATCTGGCGGGGGGGCCATGGAGACCCAGTACTTC

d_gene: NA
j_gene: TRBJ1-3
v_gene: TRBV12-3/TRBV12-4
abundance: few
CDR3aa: CASTNPSGNSGNTIYF
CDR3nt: TGTGCCAGCACCAACCCCAGCGGTAACTCTGGAAACACCATATATTTT

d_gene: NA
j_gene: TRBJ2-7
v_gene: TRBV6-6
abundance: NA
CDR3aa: CASSARGRSSYEQYF
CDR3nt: TGTGCCAGCAGCGCGAGGGGGAGGTCCTCCTACGAGCAGTACTTC

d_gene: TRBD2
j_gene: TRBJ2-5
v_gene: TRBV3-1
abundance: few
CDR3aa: CASSPGLAGVRETQYF
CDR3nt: TGTGCCAGCAGCCCTGGACTAGCGGGAGTACGGGAGACCCAGTACTTC

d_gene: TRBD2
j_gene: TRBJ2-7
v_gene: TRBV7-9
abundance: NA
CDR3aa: CASSFGTSSRKEQYF
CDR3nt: TGTGCCAGCAGCTTCGGGACTAGCTCACGGAAAGAGCAGTACTTC

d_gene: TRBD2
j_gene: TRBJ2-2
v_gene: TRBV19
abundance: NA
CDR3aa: CASTMEGGGSTGELFF
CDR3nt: TGTGCCAGTACCATGGAGGGCGGGGGGAGCACCGGGGAGCTGTTTTTT

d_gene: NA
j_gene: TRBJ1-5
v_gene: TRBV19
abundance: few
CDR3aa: CASSPSTGNQPQHF
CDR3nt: TGTGCCAGTAGTCCCAGTACTGGCAATCAGCCCCAGCATTTT

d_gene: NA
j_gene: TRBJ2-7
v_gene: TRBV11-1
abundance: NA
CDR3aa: CASSPASQGRAFYEQYF
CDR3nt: TGTGCCAGTAGCCCGGCCAGTCAGGGAAGAGCTTTTTACGAGCAGTACTTC

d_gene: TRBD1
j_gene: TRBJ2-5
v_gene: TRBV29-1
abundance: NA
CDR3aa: CSVTGQGEETQYF
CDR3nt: TGCAGCGTCACGGGACAGGGGGAAGAGACCCAGTACTTC

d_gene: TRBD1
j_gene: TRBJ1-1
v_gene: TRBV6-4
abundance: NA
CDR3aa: CASSSLQGARTEAFF
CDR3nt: TGTGCCAGCAGTTCCCTGCAGGGGGCTAGGACTGAAGCTTTCTTT

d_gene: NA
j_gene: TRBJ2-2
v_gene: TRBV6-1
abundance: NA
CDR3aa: CASSKILGGGITGELFF
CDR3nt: TGTGCCAGCAGCAAAATCCTGGGCGGGGGCATCACCGGGGAGCTGTTTTTT

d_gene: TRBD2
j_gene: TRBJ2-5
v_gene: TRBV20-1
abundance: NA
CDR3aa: CSARASGDAETQYF
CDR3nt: TGCAGTGCTAGAGCTAGCGGGGACGCAGAGACCCAGTACTTC

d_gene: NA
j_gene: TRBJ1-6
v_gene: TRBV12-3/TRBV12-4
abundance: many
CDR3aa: CASNHWEANSPLHF
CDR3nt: TGTGCCAGCAACCACTGGGAGGCTAATTCACCCCTCCACTTT

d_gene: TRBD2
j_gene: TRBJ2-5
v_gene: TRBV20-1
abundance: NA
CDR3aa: CSAPLRTSGGKTQYF
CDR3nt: TGCAGTGCCCCCTTAAGGACTAGCGGAGGCAAGACCCAGTACTTC

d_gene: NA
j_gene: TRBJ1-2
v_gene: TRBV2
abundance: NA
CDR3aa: CASSGPQGQGGYTF
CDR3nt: TGTGCCAGCAGCGGCCCGCAGGGGCAGGGTGGCTACACCTTC

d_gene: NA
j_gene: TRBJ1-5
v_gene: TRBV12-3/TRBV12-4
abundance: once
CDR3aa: CASSPPGDVSNQPQHF
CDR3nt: TGTGCCAGCAGCCCACCAGGGGACGTTAGCAATCAGCCCCAGCATTTT

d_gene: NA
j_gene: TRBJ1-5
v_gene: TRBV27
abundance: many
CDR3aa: CASSLQGRGQPQHF
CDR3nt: TGTGCCAGCAGTTTACAGGGCAGGGGTCAGCCCCAGCATTTT

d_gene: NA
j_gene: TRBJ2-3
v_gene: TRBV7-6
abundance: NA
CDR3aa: CASRTTVDDTQYF
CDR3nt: TGTGCCAGCAGGACGACAGTGGACGATACGCAGTATTTT